The present TCR beta chain was sequenced within a study of regulatory T cells in long-lasting Graves disease. The time point denotes: newly diagnosed GD, antithyroid drugs for less than 3 months. RNA isolated from PBMCs was used to make the TCR library. This clonotype occurred many times. The antigen is undetermined. Construction of TCR beta libraries relied on iRepertoire HTBI primers and on Arm-PCR targeting CDR3 regions. In TCRdb, the multiplex PCR reads were re-called with MiXCR into one record per CDR3 protein. The sample carries 250,000 or so distinct CDR3 sequences, around 20% recorded once. Overall study results and limits: Persistent patients had more shared public clonotypes (around 2,700) than new patients (around 950). Persistent disease preferred TRBV28, TRBJ1-2 and TRBJ2-5. Analyses excluded thyroid tissue, covering peripheral blood alone.

Per germline, CDR1 SGHTA and CDR2 FQGNSA. V gave up 4 bases and J gave up 4 bases, with 7 bases separating them. CDR3 size: 12 residues. The sequences come from peripheral blood mononuclear cells (PBMCs), collected at new diagnosis, from a patient treated with antithyroid drugs. The chain carries TRBV7-2 and TRBJ2-5, with a tentative D call TRBD1 (5 bases). The receptor was isolated from a female donor with Graves disease. The CDR3 nucleotides are TGTGCCAGCAGCTCTCAGGGAGAGACCCAGTACTTC. It specifies CASSSQGETQYF.